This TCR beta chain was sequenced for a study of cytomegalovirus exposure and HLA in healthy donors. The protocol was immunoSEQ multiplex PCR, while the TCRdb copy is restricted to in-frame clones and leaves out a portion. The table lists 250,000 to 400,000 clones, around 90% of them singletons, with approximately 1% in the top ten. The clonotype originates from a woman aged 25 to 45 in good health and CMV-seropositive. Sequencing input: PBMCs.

The CDR3 sequence is CASSYGLFETETQYF. CDR3 coding DNA: TGCGCCAGCAGCTACGGACTCTTCGAGACGGAGACCCAGTACTTC. V and J are TRBV5-1 and TRBJ2-5; a weak D match, TRBD2 (5 bases). The V end was cut by 3 bases, the J end by 5 bases, with 17 bases between. This CDR3 comprises 15 residues. From germline, CDR1 is SGHRS and CDR2 YFSETQ.